Listed here are 5 T cell receptor beta chains from one sample, sequenced in a study of T cell responses to AZD1222 COVID-19 vaccine. Using immunoSEQ multiplex PCR, the repertoire was profiled, and TCRdb retains in-frame clones only, with some absent. The profile shows about 130,000 clones, approximately 84% of them singletons. Sample: peripheral blood, taken on day 0 of AZD1222 vaccination. The receptors stem from an adult in good health.

V is TRBV6-5 and J is TRBJ2-2; tentatively, D is TRBD1 (5 bases). Germline CDR1 and CDR2: MNHEY and SVGAGI. This CDR3 spans 12 amino acids. Trimming took off 11 bases at V and 5 bases at J, with 12 bases between the two ends. The CDR3 sequence is CAGAGGTGELFF. The CDR3 region has the DNA TGTGCCGGGGCAGGTGGGACCGGGGAGCTGTTTTTT.

The chain has TRBV5-1 and TRBJ1-4; TRBD1 might be the D (6 bases). Looked up from germline, CDR1 is SGHRS and CDR2 is YFSETQ. The V and J ends lost 4 bases and 5 bases respectively, with 15 bases between them. The CDR3 is 15 amino acids. The CDR3 nucleotides are TGCGCCAGCAGCGACCCGCGGGGGCAAAATGAAAAACTGTTTTTT. It translates to CASSDPRGQNEKLFF.

In its sample, this clone was seen many times. The J gene is TRBJ2-5, the V gene TRBV2; no clear D gene. This CDR3 has 11 residues. Germline V gene data show CDR1 as SNHLY and CDR2 as FYNNEI. V was cut by 6 bases and J by 2 bases, with 4 bases left in between. CDR3 sequence (DNA): TGTGCCAGCAGCGTGCAAGAGACCCAGTACTTC. Encoded protein: CASSVQETQYF.

The J gene is TRBJ1-5, the V gene TRBV28; 9 bases agree with TRBD1. The V gene's germline CDR1 is MDHEN and CDR2 SYDVKM. With V trimmed by 4 bases and J by 6 bases, 7 bases remained unmatched. The CDR3 covers 15 residues. CDR3 amino acids: CASSSDRGWSQPQHF. DNA for the CDR3: TGTGCCAGCAGTTCCGACAGGGGGTGGAGTCAGCCCCAGCATTTT.

In its sample, this clone was seen once. The chain employs TRBV3-1 (or the pseudogene TRBV3-2) and TRBJ1-2, with D unclear. This CDR3 has 15 amino acids. CDR1 and CDR2 from the germline V gene are LGHDT and YNNKEL (reference sequence). V lost 4 bases and J lost 3, with 15 bases in between. CDR3 DNA sequence: TGTGCCAGCAGCCCAACTCGAGTTTCATACTATGGCTACACCTTC. It encodes CASSPTRVSYYGYTF.